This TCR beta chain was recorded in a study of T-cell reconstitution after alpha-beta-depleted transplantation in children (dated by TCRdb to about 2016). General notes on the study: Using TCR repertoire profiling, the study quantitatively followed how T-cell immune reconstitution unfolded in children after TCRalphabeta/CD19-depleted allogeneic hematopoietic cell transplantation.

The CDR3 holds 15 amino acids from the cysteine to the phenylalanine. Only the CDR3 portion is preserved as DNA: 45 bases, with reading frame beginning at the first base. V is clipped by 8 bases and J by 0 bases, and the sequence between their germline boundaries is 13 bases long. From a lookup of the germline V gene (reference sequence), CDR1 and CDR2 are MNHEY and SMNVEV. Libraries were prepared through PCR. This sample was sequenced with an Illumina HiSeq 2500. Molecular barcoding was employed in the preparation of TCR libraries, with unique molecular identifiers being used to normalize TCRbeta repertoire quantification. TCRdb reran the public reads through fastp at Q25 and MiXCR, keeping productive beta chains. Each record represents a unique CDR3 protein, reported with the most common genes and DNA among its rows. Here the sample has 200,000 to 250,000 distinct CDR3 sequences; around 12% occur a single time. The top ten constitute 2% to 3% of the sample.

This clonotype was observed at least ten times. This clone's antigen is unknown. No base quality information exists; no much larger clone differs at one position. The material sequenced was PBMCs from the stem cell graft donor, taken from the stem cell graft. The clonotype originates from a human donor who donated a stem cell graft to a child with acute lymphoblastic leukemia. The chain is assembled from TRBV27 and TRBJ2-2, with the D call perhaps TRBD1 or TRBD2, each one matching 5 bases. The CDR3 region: CASYRGPANTGELFF. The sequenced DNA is TGTGCCAGCTACCGGGGCCCCGCGAACACCGGGGAGCTGTTTTTT.